The 8 T cell receptor beta chains below come from one sample, sequenced in a study of siplizumab effects on memory and regulatory T cells. The method was immunoSEQ multiplex PCR; TCRdb's version includes in-frame clones alone and lacks a portion of them. The sample gives about 97,000 clones, 80% to 95% of which show up once; 9.5% to 15% is in the top ten. Specimen: non-Treg CD4+ T cells sorted from blood. The receptors originated from a human donor in good health.

The chain couples TRBV6-6 to TRBJ1-2; 9 bases match TRBD1. The V gene's germline CDR1 is MNHNY and CDR2 SVGAGI (reference sequence). CDR3 size: 14 residues. V trimming: 8 bases; J trimming: 4 bases; junction bases outside the gene matches: 8. CDR3 sequence reads: CASRTGTGTYGYTF. CDR3 coding DNA: TGTGCCAGCCGGACCGGGACAGGGACCTATGGCTACACCTTC.

The chain is built from TRBV18 and TRBJ1-1; tentatively, D is TRBD1 (5 bases). V was cut by 6 bases and J by 0 bases, with 14 bases left in between. Germline CDR1 reads KGHSH; CDR2 reads LQKENI. The CDR3 spans 15 residues. In DNA form, the CDR3 reads TGTGCCAGCTCTGCAGGGCGGATCATGAACACTGAAGCTTTCTTT. Its translation is CASSAGRIMNTEAFF.

The rearrangement uses TRBV6-5 and TRBJ2-1; 8 positions match TRBD2. Germline loops: CDR1 MNHEY, CDR2 SVGAGI. The trim removed 2 bases at V and 6 bases at J, leaving 3 bases unmatched. The CDR3 is 14 residues long. Written as DNA, the CDR3 is TGTGCCAGCAGTTACGGACTAGCATCCAATGAGCAGTTCTTC. It is translated as CASSYGLASNEQFF.

The rearrangement uses TRBV21-1 and TRBJ2-2; the D call of TRBD1 is as the table states it, not checked on the DNA. TRBV21-1 is a pseudogene. The CDR3 sequence is 19 residues long. The CDR3 bases are TGTGCCAGCAGCAAATGGTCCCGTGGACACAGAGTCCACACCGGGGAGCTGTTTTTT. Translation gives CASSKWSRGHRVHTGELFF.

The CDR3 DNA reads as TGTGCCAGCAGCCCCCAAACGGAGAGGTGGAATGAGCAGTTCTTC. The encoded protein is CASSPQTERWNEQFF. The chain has TRBV9 and TRBJ2-1; unclear D gene. The V gene's germline CDR1 is SGDLS and CDR2 YYNGEE. This CDR3 spans 15 amino acids. V lost 4 bases and J 7 bases, leaving 18 bases between the germline ends.

J is TRBJ2-1 and V is TRBV6-4; 8 bases are shared with TRBD2. CDR3 length: 15 residues. Per the germline V gene, CDR1 is MRHNA and CDR2 is SNTAGT. With 3 bases clipped from V and 4 bases from J, the junction kept 5 bases outside the gene matches. The CDR3 is CASSEGSGGYNEQFF. The CDR3 bases are TGTGCCAGCAGTGAAGGGTCGGGAGGGTACAATGAGCAGTTCTTC.

The CDR3 bases are TGCGCCAGCAGTACCCAGGTGGTCTACGAGCAGTACTTC. This gives the protein CASSTQVVYEQYF. V gene TRBV10-2 combines with J gene TRBJ2-7; D gene ambiguous. The CDR3 length is 13 residues. With 5 bases removed from V and 3 bases from J, the gap between germline ends came to 11 bases. In germline, CDR1 is WSHSY, CDR2 SAAADI.

The chain links TRBV10-2 to TRBJ1-1; D call uncertain. In germline, CDR1 is WSHSY, CDR2 SAAADI. This CDR3 is 13 amino acids long. Deletions cut 2 bases from V and 4 bases from J, with 8 bases between. CDR3 residues: CASSEGSLTEAFF. Here the CDR3 DNA reads TGCGCCAGCAGTGAGGGTAGCCTCACTGAAGCTTTCTTT.